This T cell receptor beta chain emerged from a study of T cell repertoires in cytomegalovirus infection. At the level of the study: In public TCR beta signatures, there were indications of both CMV infection and matching HLA type.

Study-level results: CMV carriers with the relevant HLA were identified by cumulative public TCR beta family frequency. The ex vivo response showed dominance by HLA-C-restricted CMV-specific TCR beta clonotypes.

This clonotype was counted a few times. Its antigen is currently unknown. TCRdb called the reads again in MiXCR, with one record for every CDR3 protein. The sample has about 130,000 distinct CDR3 sequences, over 25% seen once. The clonotype was recovered from a human donor in good health (CMV status not recorded). Some clones in this sample may be carry-over from other donors' samples. Sequencing used CD8+ T cells from cultured PBMCs, obtained from culture after CMV antigen stimulation.

The CDR3 nucleotides read TGCGCCAGCAGCGAGAACAGGGGCGGCAATCAGCCCCAGCATTTT. Translation: CASSENRGGNQPQHF. The chain carries TRBV4-1 and TRBJ1-5, with 7 bases aligning to TRBD1. Germline assignment: CDR1 MGHRA and CDR2 YSYEKL. Trimming cost V 5 bases and J 2 bases; bases outside gene matches: 6. The CDR3 runs 15 residues.